These T cell receptor beta chains were read from a single sample in a study of T cell repertoires in cytomegalovirus infection. For these receptors, no antigen is known. A single record per CDR3 protein comes from TCRdb applying MiXCR to the reads. The data show 69,000 or so distinct CDR3 sequences, around 30% seen once. The sequencing here drew on CD8+ T cells from cultured PBMCs, taken from culture after CMV antigen stimulation. These receptors all stem from a human donor in good health (CMV status not recorded). Some clones in this sample may be carry-over from other donors' samples. Each CDR3 is given with its conserved first and last residue. Each record gives: V gene, D gene, J gene, clone size, CDR3 protein, CDR3 DNA. The D gene is left open where the match is weak. Not all rows give a size; the values are once, few, many and, for expanded clones, a class.

v_call: TRBV7-6; d_call: .; j_call: TRBJ2-5; clone_size: few; cdr3_aa: CASSFPSARETQYF; cdr3_nt: TGTGCCAGCAGCTTTCCATCCGCCCGGGAGACCCAGTACTTC
v_call: TRBV20-1; d_call: .; j_call: TRBJ1-3; clone_size: .; cdr3_aa: CSARDQGITEAGNTIYF; cdr3_nt: TGCAGTGCTAGAGATCAAGGGATTACGGAGGCTGGAAACACCATATATTTT
v_call: TRBV11-2; d_call: .; j_call: TRBJ2-6; clone_size: .; cdr3_aa: CASSFGGAGANVLTF; cdr3_nt: TGTGCCAGCAGCTTTGGGGGTGCTGGGGCCAACGTCCTGACTTTC
v_call: TRBV5-4; d_call: .; j_call: TRBJ2-3; clone_size: few; cdr3_aa: CASSSPADTQYF; cdr3_nt: TGTGCCAGCAGCTCGCCGGCAGATACGCAGTATTTT
v_call: TRBV4-3; d_call: .; j_call: TRBJ2-5; clone_size: few; cdr3_aa: CASSQATTGLQETQYF; cdr3_nt: TGCGCCAGCAGCCAAGCAACGACAGGACTCCAAGAGACCCAGTACTTC
v_call: TRBV19; d_call: .; j_call: TRBJ1-5; clone_size: many; cdr3_aa: CASTQGLQPQHF; cdr3_nt: TGTGCCAGTACCCAAGGTCTTCAGCCCCAGCATTTT
v_call: TRBV28; d_call: TRBD1; j_call: TRBJ2-7; clone_size: .; cdr3_aa: CASTQTGSSYEQYF; cdr3_nt: TGTGCCAGCACCCAGACAGGGAGCTCCTACGAGCAGTACTTC
v_call: TRBV7-2; d_call: TRBD2; j_call: TRBJ2-1; clone_size: many; cdr3_aa: CASSSTSGGAREQFF; cdr3_nt: TGTGCCAGCAGCTCGACTAGCGGGGGGGCCAGGGAGCAGTTCTTC
v_call: TRBV10-3; d_call: .; j_call: TRBJ1-1; clone_size: .; cdr3_aa: CAISEGTEAFF; cdr3_nt: TGTGCCATCAGCGAAGGGACTGAAGCTTTCTTT
v_call: TRBV4-3; d_call: .; j_call: TRBJ2-7; clone_size: few; cdr3_aa: CASSGGSYEQYF; cdr3_nt: TGCGCCAGCAGTGGAGGTTCCTACGAGCAGTACTTC
v_call: TRBV7-8; d_call: .; j_call: TRBJ2-7; clone_size: many; cdr3_aa: CASSLEQPGYYEQYF; cdr3_nt: TGTGCCAGCAGCTTAGAACAGCCGGGATACTACGAGCAGTACTTC
v_call: TRBV24-1; d_call: TRBD2; j_call: TRBJ2-7; clone_size: few; cdr3_aa: CATSDRASGPTYEQYF; cdr3_nt: TGTGCCACCAGTGACCGCGCTAGCGGGCCTACCTACGAGCAGTACTTC
v_call: TRBV4-1; d_call: .; j_call: TRBJ1-6; clone_size: .; cdr3_aa: CASSQIWGANSPLHF; cdr3_nt: TGCGCCAGCAGCCAAATATGGGGGGCCAATTCACCCCTCCACTTT
v_call: TRBV20-1; d_call: TRBD2; j_call: TRBJ2-4; clone_size: .; cdr3_aa: CSARAPSGVGNIQYF; cdr3_nt: TGCAGTGCTAGAGCCCCTAGCGGGGTTGGAAACATTCAGTACTTC
v_call: TRBV9; d_call: TRBD1; j_call: TRBJ2-7; clone_size: few; cdr3_aa: CASSPRDRGNSEQYF; cdr3_nt: TGTGCCAGCAGCCCACGGGACAGGGGGAACTCCGAGCAGTACTTC
v_call: TRBV7-8; d_call: TRBD1; j_call: TRBJ2-7; clone_size: few; cdr3_aa: CASSTAGTGREQYF; cdr3_nt: TGTGCCAGCAGCACTGCCGGGACAGGGAGAGAGCAGTACTTC
v_call: TRBV4-1; d_call: .; j_call: TRBJ1-6; clone_size: few; cdr3_aa: CASSQDVGGNSPLHF; cdr3_nt: TGCGCCAGCAGCCAAGATGTAGGGGGTAATTCACCCCTCCACTTT
v_call: TRBV5-4; d_call: .; j_call: TRBJ2-7; clone_size: few; cdr3_aa: CASSGGNSYEQYF; cdr3_nt: TGTGCCAGCAGCGGCGGGAATTCCTACGAGCAGTACTTC
v_call: TRBV27; d_call: TRBD1; j_call: TRBJ1-4; clone_size: .; cdr3_aa: CASSFKGQGQGLFF; cdr3_nt: TGTGCCAGCAGTTTTAAGGGACAGGGACAAGGTCTGTTTTTT
v_call: TRBV11-2; d_call: .; j_call: TRBJ2-3; clone_size: many; cdr3_aa: CASSLAVGDTDTQYF; cdr3_nt: TGTGCCAGCAGCCTGGCGGTGGGAGACACAGATACGCAGTATTTT
v_call: TRBV20-1; d_call: .; j_call: TRBJ2-2; clone_size: .; cdr3_aa: CSPHGRGSTGELFF; cdr3_nt: TGCAGTCCTCACGGGCGGGGAAGCACCGGGGAGCTGTTTTTT
v_call: TRBV2; d_call: .; j_call: TRBJ1-5; clone_size: .; cdr3_aa: CASSEWLSYSNQPQHF; cdr3_nt: TGTGCCAGCAGTGAGTGGCTCAGCTATAGCAATCAGCCCCAGCATTTT
v_call: TRBV7-3; d_call: .; j_call: TRBJ2-5; clone_size: .; cdr3_aa: CASSKLVEETQYF; cdr3_nt: TGTGCCAGCAGCAAACTAGTGGAAGAGACCCAGTACTTC
v_call: TRBV7-9; d_call: .; j_call: TRBJ2-3; clone_size: .; cdr3_aa: CASSLQDGADTQYF; cdr3_nt: TGTGCCAGCAGCTTACAGGATGGCGCAGATACGCAGTATTTT
v_call: TRBV30; d_call: .; j_call: TRBJ2-7; clone_size: .; cdr3_aa: CAWSRGSDEQYF; cdr3_nt: TGTGCCTGGAGTCGGGGTAGCGACGAGCAGTACTTC
v_call: TRBV30; d_call: .; j_call: TRBJ1-3; clone_size: .; cdr3_aa: CAWSLGSGNTIYF; cdr3_nt: TGTGCCTGGAGTTTAGGTTCCGGAAACACCATATATTTT
v_call: TRBV6-1; d_call: TRBD2; j_call: TRBJ2-7; clone_size: .; cdr3_aa: CASSEFAGGYEQYF; cdr3_nt: TGTGCCAGCAGTGAATTTGCGGGAGGGTACGAGCAGTACTTC
v_call: TRBV7-4; d_call: .; j_call: TRBJ2-3; clone_size: .; cdr3_aa: CASSSTGSSTDTQYF; cdr3_nt: TGTGCCAGCAGTTCTACAGGGTCTAGCACAGATACGCAGTATTTT
v_call: TRBV6-5; d_call: .; j_call: TRBJ1-1; clone_size: few; cdr3_aa: CASRPGRSTEAFF; cdr3_nt: TGTGCCAGCAGGCCAGGGAGGAGCACTGAAGCTTTCTTT
v_call: TRBV4-1; d_call: .; j_call: TRBJ1-5; clone_size: few; cdr3_aa: CASSQDGPDEPQHF; cdr3_nt: TGCGCCAGCAGCCAAGATGGTCCCGATGAGCCCCAGCATTTT
v_call: TRBV11-2; d_call: TRBD1; j_call: TRBJ1-1; clone_size: .; cdr3_aa: CASSLDTGGNTEAFF; cdr3_nt: TGTGCCAGCAGCTTAGATACAGGGGGGAACACTGAAGCTTTCTTT
v_call: TRBV19; d_call: .; j_call: TRBJ1-1; clone_size: few; cdr3_aa: CASSSLGRAGTEAFF; cdr3_nt: TGTGCCAGTAGTAGCCTTGGCAGGGCAGGCACTGAAGCTTTCTTT
v_call: TRBV20-1; d_call: TRBD2; j_call: TRBJ2-7; clone_size: .; cdr3_aa: CSARGPSAGAYEQYF; cdr3_nt: TGCAGTGCTAGAGGCCCCTCAGCGGGAGCGTACGAGCAGTACTTC
v_call: TRBV7-6; d_call: TRBD1; j_call: TRBJ2-2; clone_size: many; cdr3_aa: CASSLRQGDGEELFF; cdr3_nt: TGTGCCAGCAGCCTGAGACAGGGGGATGGGGAGGAGCTGTTTTTT
v_call: TRBV9; d_call: .; j_call: TRBJ1-5; clone_size: few; cdr3_aa: CASSAGGGNQPQHF; cdr3_nt: TGTGCCAGCAGCGCCGGCGGGGGTAATCAGCCCCAGCATTTT
v_call: TRBV11-2; d_call: TRBD1; j_call: TRBJ2-3; clone_size: few; cdr3_aa: CASSLDGGDRVEDTQYF; cdr3_nt: TGTGCCAGCAGCTTAGATGGCGGGGACAGGGTTGAAGATACGCAGTATTTT
v_call: TRBV5-6; d_call: .; j_call: TRBJ2-7; clone_size: few; cdr3_aa: CASSLMLGGGIDEQYF; cdr3_nt: TGTGCCAGCAGCTTGATGTTGGGGGGGGGCATCGACGAGCAGTACTTC
v_call: TRBV12-5; d_call: TRBD1; j_call: TRBJ1-1; clone_size: .; cdr3_aa: CASGLGTGGSTEAFF; cdr3_nt: TGTGCTAGTGGTCTGGGGACAGGGGGAAGCACTGAAGCTTTCTTT
v_call: TRBV12-3/TRBV12-4; d_call: .; j_call: TRBJ2-3; clone_size: few; cdr3_aa: CASSPLGRSRTDTQYF; cdr3_nt: TGTGCCAGCAGTCCCTTAGGGCGGAGTCGCACAGATACGCAGTATTTT
v_call: TRBV5-1; d_call: .; j_call: TRBJ2-5; clone_size: few; cdr3_aa: CASSLSGTRETQYF; cdr3_nt: TGCGCCAGCAGCTTGTCCGGGACAAGAGAGACCCAGTACTTC
v_call: TRBV7-9; d_call: .; j_call: TRBJ2-1; clone_size: many; cdr3_aa: CASSLEDSYNEQFF; cdr3_nt: TGTGCCAGCAGCTTAGAGGACTCCTACAATGAGCAGTTCTTC
v_call: TRBV4-3; d_call: .; j_call: TRBJ2-1; clone_size: many; cdr3_aa: CASSQDRNRYNEQFF; cdr3_nt: TGCGCCAGCAGCCAAGACCGGAACAGATACAATGAGCAGTTCTTC
v_call: TRBV7-2; d_call: TRBD2; j_call: TRBJ2-7; clone_size: few; cdr3_aa: CASSLYPSGSYEQYF; cdr3_nt: TGTGCCAGCAGCTTATACCCTAGCGGCTCCTACGAGCAGTACTTC
v_call: TRBV12-3/TRBV12-4; d_call: .; j_call: TRBJ2-3; clone_size: few; cdr3_aa: CASSSRGTSTDTQYF; cdr3_nt: TGTGCCAGCAGCTCGAGGGGGACTAGCACAGATACGCAGTATTTT
v_call: TRBV29-1; d_call: .; j_call: TRBJ2-7; clone_size: .; cdr3_aa: CSVFAGSSYEQYF; cdr3_nt: TGCAGCGTGTTCGCGGGCAGCTCCTACGAGCAGTACTTC
v_call: TRBV6-2/TRBV6-3; d_call: .; j_call: TRBJ2-2; clone_size: few; cdr3_aa: CASSYSGPNTGELFF; cdr3_nt: TGTGCCAGCAGTTATAGCGGTCCGAACACCGGGGAGCTGTTTTTT
v_call: TRBV7-2; d_call: .; j_call: TRBJ1-1; clone_size: .; cdr3_aa: CASSPIREGRAEAFF; cdr3_nt: TGTGCCAGCAGCCCGATCAGGGAGGGTAGGGCTGAAGCTTTCTTT
v_call: TRBV7-9; d_call: TRBD1; j_call: TRBJ1-5; clone_size: medium-sized; cdr3_aa: CASSSDREESNQPQHF; cdr3_nt: TGTGCCAGCAGTTCCGACAGGGAGGAGAGCAATCAGCCCCAGCATTTT
v_call: TRBV7-2; d_call: .; j_call: TRBJ2-7; clone_size: many; cdr3_aa: CASSLDGASYEQYF; cdr3_nt: TGTGCCAGCAGCTTAGACGGGGCATCCTACGAGCAGTACTTC
v_call: TRBV19; d_call: .; j_call: TRBJ2-3; clone_size: few; cdr3_aa: CASSMVDTQYF; cdr3_nt: TGTGCCAGTAGTATGGTAGATACGCAGTATTTT
v_call: TRBV20-1; d_call: .; j_call: TRBJ2-7; clone_size: .; cdr3_aa: CSARDREGGSYEQYF; cdr3_nt: TGCAGTGCTAGAGATCGAGAAGGGGGTTCCTACGAGCAGTACTTC
v_call: TRBV29-1; d_call: .; j_call: TRBJ2-5; clone_size: few; cdr3_aa: CSVASGPGETQYF; cdr3_nt: TGCAGCGTTGCCTCAGGGCCGGGGGAGACCCAGTACTTC
v_call: TRBV12-3/TRBV12-4; d_call: .; j_call: TRBJ2-7; clone_size: few; cdr3_aa: CASGTLTYEQYF; cdr3_nt: TGTGCCAGTGGGACGCTTACCTACGAGCAGTACTTC
v_call: TRBV5-1; d_call: TRBD2; j_call: TRBJ2-1; clone_size: .; cdr3_aa: CASSWTSGGTNEQFF; cdr3_nt: TGCGCCAGCAGCTGGACTAGCGGGGGGACCAATGAGCAGTTCTTC
v_call: TRBV11-3; d_call: .; j_call: TRBJ2-7; clone_size: .; cdr3_aa: CASSPIRLSTLGRSYEQYF; cdr3_nt: TGTGCCAGCAGCCCCATTAGACTATCTACTCTTGGGCGCTCCTACGAGCAGTACTTC
v_call: TRBV29-1; d_call: .; j_call: TRBJ2-3; clone_size: .; cdr3_aa: CSVERTGPSTDTQYF; cdr3_nt: TGCAGCGTTGAGAGAACAGGGCCAAGCACAGATACGCAGTATTTT
v_call: TRBV7-2; d_call: TRBD2; j_call: TRBJ2-2; clone_size: .; cdr3_aa: CASSFSRGRAITGELFF; cdr3_nt: TGTGCCAGCAGCTTTAGTAGAGGGAGGGCCATCACCGGGGAGCTGTTTTTT